These T cell receptor beta chains were read from a single sample in a study of blood T cell repertoires in COVID-19. Some clones are missing from TCRdb's copy, which holds only in-frame ones; the method was immunoSEQ multiplex PCR. The table lists roughly 150,000 clones, roughly 85% of them singletons. Specimen: peripheral blood. The receptors originated from a human donor in a cohort sampled during active COVID-19. Each CDR3 is given with its conserved first and last residue. The order of the fields is clone size, D gene, J gene, V gene, CDR3 DNA, CDR3 protein. The D gene is left open where the match is weak. Part of the rows lack a size; the others show once, few, many or a class for expanded clones.

size: -
D: -
J: TRBJ2-3
V: TRBV5-1
DNA: TGCGCCAGCAGCTTGGCCCCCCTAGGAGTCGATACGCAGTATTTT
CDR3: CASSLAPLGVDTQYF

size: -
D: -
J: TRBJ2-1
V: TRBV4-1
DNA: TGCGCCAGCAGCACTAACGGGGGTTACAATGAGCAGTTCTTC
CDR3: CASSTNGGYNEQFF

size: -
D: TRBD2
J: TRBJ2-7
V: TRBV28
DNA: TGTGCCAGCAGTCCCAGCGGGAGAACCGCCTCCTACGAGCAGTACTTC
CDR3: CASSPSGRTASYEQYF

size: -
D: -
J: TRBJ2-7
V: TRBV9
DNA: TGTGCCAGCAGCGTAGCTCTGCGTGACGAGCAGTACTTC
CDR3: CASSVALRDEQYF

size: -
D: -
J: TRBJ1-2
V: TRBV7-8
DNA: TGTGCCAGCAGCTTAGCGATTGGGGAGGTCAGCTATGGCTACACCTTC
CDR3: CASSLAIGEVSYGYTF

size: -
D: -
J: TRBJ2-1
V: TRBV5-4
DNA: TGTGCCAGCAGCTTGGCCGGTCGCGGGGCGGGCAATGAGCAGTTCTTC
CDR3: CASSLAGRGAGNEQFF

size: few
D: TRBD2
J: TRBJ2-6
V: TRBV30
DNA: TGTGCCTGGACTGGACTAGCGGGAACCTCTGGGGCCAACGTCCTGACTTTC
CDR3: CAWTGLAGTSGANVLTF

size: -
D: -
J: TRBJ2-1
V: TRBV9
DNA: TGTGCCAGCAGCGTAGGTTGGAGCGGTGAGCAGTTCTTC
CDR3: CASSVGWSGEQFF

size: -
D: -
J: TRBJ1-1
V: TRBV28
DNA: TGTGCCAGCAAAATTCAGGGGAGTGCTGAAGCTTTCTTT
CDR3: CASKIQGSAEAFF

size: -
D: -
J: TRBJ2-2
V: TRBV19
DNA: TGTGCCAGTAGTATACCGGGACAACTGAACGGGGAGCTGTTTTTT
CDR3: CASSIPGQLNGELFF

size: -
D: -
J: TRBJ1-1
V: TRBV6-5
DNA: TGTGCCAGCAGGATGGGCACTCCGAGTGGTACTGAAGCTTTCTTT
CDR3: CASRMGTPSGTEAFF

size: -
D: -
J: TRBJ2-5
V: TRBV3-1/TRBV3-2
DNA: TGTGCCAGCAGCAGAAGAGGGTACCAAGAGACCCAGTACTTC
CDR3: CASSRRGYQETQYF

size: -
D: TRBD2
J: TRBJ2-1
V: TRBV19
DNA: TGTGCCAGTAGTATAGCCGGGACTAGCGGGGGACACTCCTACAATGAGCAGTTCTTC
CDR3: CASSIAGTSGGHSYNEQFF

size: -
D: TRBD1
J: TRBJ2-7
V: TRBV5-8
DNA: TGTGCCAGCAGCCTACAGGGGACAGCTTACGAGCAGTACTTC
CDR3: CASSLQGTAYEQYF

size: -
D: TRBD1
J: TRBJ2-1
V: TRBV7-6
DNA: TGTGCCAGCAGCGTGACAGGGGAAAGATACAATGAGCAGTTCTTC
CDR3: CASSVTGERYNEQFF

size: -
D: -
J: TRBJ2-7
V: TRBV5-1
DNA: TGCGCCAGCAGCGTAAACAGGAACGAGCAGTACTTC
CDR3: CASSVNRNEQYF

size: -
D: -
J: TRBJ2-7
V: TRBV6-1
DNA: TGTGCCAGCAGTGAGACCGGACAGGGAGGGAACGAGCAGTACTTC
CDR3: CASSETGQGGNEQYF

size: -
D: TRBD2
J: TRBJ2-3
V: TRBV4-3
DNA: TGCGCCAGCAGCAGGCGACAACCAGCTAGCGGAGCTAACACAGATACGCAGTATTTT
CDR3: CASSRRQPASGANTDTQYF

size: -
D: -
J: TRBJ2-7
V: TRBV28
DNA: TGTGCCAGCAGTTTCCCAGGGAGGATATCCTACGAGCAGTACTTC
CDR3: CASSFPGRISYEQYF

size: -
D: -
J: TRBJ1-5
V: TRBV30
DNA: TGTGCCTGGAGTTATGGAGGGGTGGGTAAGCAGCCCCAGCATTTT
CDR3: CAWSYGGVGKQPQHF

size: -
D: TRBD2
J: TRBJ2-7
V: TRBV27
DNA: TGTGCCAGCAGTTTAGGTACTAGCGGGAGGTGGGTAAGGGAGCAGTACTTC
CDR3: CASSLGTSGRWVREQYF

size: few
D: -
J: TRBJ1-2
V: TRBV2
DNA: TGTGCCATCCAATCGGGACTCTATGGCTACACCTTC
CDR3: CAIQSGLYGYTF

size: -
D: -
J: TRBJ1-1
V: TRBV7-6
DNA: TGTGCCAGCAGCTTATTACGGGGGGAAGGAACTGAAGCTTTCTTT
CDR3: CASSLLRGEGTEAFF

size: -
D: -
J: TRBJ2-3
V: TRBV27
DNA: TGTGCCAGCGCGCGGGGCACTAGCACAGATACGCAGTATTTT
CDR3: CASARGTSTDTQYF

size: -
D: -
J: TRBJ1-6
V: TRBV12-2
DNA: TGTGCAAGTCGCTTAGCGGGAGGGAGACAGAGGTTTGCCAATTCACCCCTCCACTTT
CDR3: CASRLAGGRQRFANSPLHF

size: -
D: -
J: TRBJ2-7
V: TRBV12-3/TRBV12-4
DNA: TGTGCCAGCAGTTTCAGCCAGGGCTACGAGCAGTACTTC
CDR3: CASSFSQGYEQYF

size: -
D: -
J: TRBJ2-7
V: TRBV2
DNA: TGTGCCAGCAGTGACTATCGCGAGCAGTACTTC
CDR3: CASSDYREQYF

size: -
D: -
J: TRBJ2-7
V: TRBV7-2
DNA: TGTGCCAGCAGCCTAAAATTGGAGCAGTACTTC
CDR3: CASSLKLEQYF

size: -
D: -
J: TRBJ1-5
V: TRBV20-1
DNA: TGCAGTGCTAGTCCGTCAGGGAGGGGCAATCAGCCCCAGCATTTT
CDR3: CSASPSGRGNQPQHF

size: -
D: -
J: TRBJ1-3
V: TRBV28
DNA: TGTGCCAGCAGCCCCATATCGACTGGGGGAAACACCATATATTTT
CDR3: CASSPISTGGNTIYF

size: -
D: TRBD1
J: TRBJ1-4
V: TRBV28
DNA: TGTGCCAGCAGTTCACCGGGACAGGGTAATGAAAAACTGTTTTTT
CDR3: CASSSPGQGNEKLFF

size: -
D: TRBD1
J: TRBJ1-6
V: TRBV7-9
DNA: TGTGCCAGCAGCTCTAGTCTCGGGACAGCGAATTCACCCCTCCACTTT
CDR3: CASSSSLGTANSPLHF

size: -
D: -
J: TRBJ2-7
V: TRBV3-1/TRBV3-2
DNA: TGTGCCAGCAGCCACGGGGGGCCAGTCTCCGAGCAGTACTTC
CDR3: CASSHGGPVSEQYF

size: once
D: -
J: TRBJ2-7
V: TRBV5-1
DNA: TGCGCCAGCAGCTTCGGGATGACAACAACAGGGACGCAGTACTTC
CDR3: CASSFGMTTTGTQYF

size: -
D: -
J: TRBJ1-1
V: TRBV6-6
DNA: TGTGCCAGCAGTTTGGGCTTCGCGGGCACTGAAGCTTTCTTT
CDR3: CASSLGFAGTEAFF

size: -
D: -
J: TRBJ2-2
V: TRBV5-1
DNA: TGCGCCAGCAGCTTGGCAACGGGGGGCCGTCCCGGGGAGCTGTTTTTT
CDR3: CASSLATGGRPGELFF

size: few
D: TRBD2
J: TRBJ2-7
V: TRBV29-1
DNA: TGCAGCGTTCGAGCGGGAGGGCCCCACGAGCAGTACTTC
CDR3: CSVRAGGPHEQYF